This TCR beta chain was recovered during a study of T cells in Graves' hyperthyroidism and ophthalmopathy. Study details: Staff took peripheral blood when the initial diagnosis was made, before any treatment began.

Study observations and caveats: Most clonotypes expanded in the thyroid (above 0.001) were also present in blood.

Remarks on this clonotype: Its target is unknown.

The ends were cut back, 3 bases at V and 3 bases at J, with 16 bases in the middle. This CDR3 region has 16 residues. Germline V CDR1 and CDR2: MNHEY, SMNVEV (reference sequence). Amplified regions were TCR beta CDR3 sequences from RNA transcripts. A set of HTBI primers served as the primers for a first-round RT-PCR of the TCR CDR3. TCRdb analysed the multiplex PCR reads with MiXCR anew, one entry per CDR3 protein. Here the sample spans about 640,000 distinct CDR3 sequences, 20% being singletons. Subjects with ophthalmopathy showed a Clinical Activity Score no lower than 3, a NOSPECS grade no lower than 4, and a duration shorter than 3 months.

This sequence joins TRBV27 and TRBJ2-3; possibly TRBD1 for D (5 bases). The specimen sequenced was blood. The clonotype originates from a man younger than 40 with Graves' ophthalmopathy. DNA for the CDR3: TGTGCCAGCAGTTTCGGACAAAAAATTGGGACAGATACGCAGTATTTT. Its translation is CASSFGQKIGTDTQYF.